This T cell receptor (beta chain) originates from a study of blood T cells in healthy people across ages. The germline gives CDR1 LGHNA, CDR2 YSLEER. The CDR3 extends over 15 amino acids. V lost 2 bases and J lost 5, with 13 bases in between. Overall study findings and caveats: Roughly linear age-related decline in beta diversity appeared, significant by age around 40. More naive CD4+ cells and higher diversity marked long-lived donors relative to aged donors. Strongly correlated with naive T cell percentage was TCR beta diversity.

This clonotype was seen repeatedly, ten times or more. What it recognizes is unknown. Primed by a sample-barcoded 5' primer and a J-beta primer mix, a second PCR proceeded for 7 to 11 cycles. MiXCR, run by TCRdb on the 5' RACE reads, gives a single entry per CDR3 protein. This table holds some 790,000 distinct CDR3 sequences, roughly 26% found once. Per individual sample, total RNA of at least 5.5 micrograms was extracted. Sequencing used blood. The receptor was isolated from an elderly woman in good health. The rearrangement uses TRBV4-3 and TRBJ2-1; a weak D match, TRBD2 (7 bases). The CDR3 DNA sequence: TGCGCCAGCAGCCAACTCGCGGGGGCCAACAATGAGCAGTTCTTC. It encodes CASSQLAGANNEQFF.